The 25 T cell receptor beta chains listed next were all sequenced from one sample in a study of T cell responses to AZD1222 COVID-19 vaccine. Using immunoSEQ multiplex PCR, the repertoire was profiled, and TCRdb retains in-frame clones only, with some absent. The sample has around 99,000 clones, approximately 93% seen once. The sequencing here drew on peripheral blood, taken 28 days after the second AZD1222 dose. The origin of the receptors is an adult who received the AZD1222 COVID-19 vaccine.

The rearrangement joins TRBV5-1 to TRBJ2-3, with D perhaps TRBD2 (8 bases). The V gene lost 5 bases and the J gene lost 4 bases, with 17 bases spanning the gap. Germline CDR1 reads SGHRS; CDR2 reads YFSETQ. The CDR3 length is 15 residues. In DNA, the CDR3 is TGCGCCAGCAGGGACAGGATAGCGGGACCAGATACGCAGTATTTT. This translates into CASRDRIAGPDTQYF.

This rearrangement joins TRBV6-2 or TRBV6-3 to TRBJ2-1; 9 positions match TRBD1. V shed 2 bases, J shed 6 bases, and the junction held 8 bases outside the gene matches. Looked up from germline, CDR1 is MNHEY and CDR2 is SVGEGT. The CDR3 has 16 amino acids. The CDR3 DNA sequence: TGTGCCAGCAGTTACAGGGGGACAGGGAGAGGCAATGAGCAGTTCTTC. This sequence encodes CASSYRGTGRGNEQFF.

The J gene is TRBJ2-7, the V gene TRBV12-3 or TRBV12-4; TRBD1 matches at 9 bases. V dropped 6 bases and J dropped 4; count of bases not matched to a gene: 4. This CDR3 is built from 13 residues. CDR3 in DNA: TGTGCCAGCAGACCGGGACAGGGTTACGAGCAGTACTTC. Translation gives CASRPGQGYEQYF.

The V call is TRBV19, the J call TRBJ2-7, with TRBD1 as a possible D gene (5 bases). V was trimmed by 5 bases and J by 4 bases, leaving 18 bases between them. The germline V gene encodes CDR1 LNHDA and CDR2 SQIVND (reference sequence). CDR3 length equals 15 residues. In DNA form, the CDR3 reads TGTGCCAGTAGTGCGGCAGGGATGCCTTCATACGAGCAGTACTTC. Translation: CASSAAGMPSYEQYF.

CDR3 bases: TGTGCCAGCAGCCCGAGACTAGCGGGAGATGGCGAGCAGTACTTC. It specifies CASSPRLAGDGEQYF. The chain joins TRBV7-6 to TRBJ2-7; 12 nucleotides agree with TRBD2. V gave up 5 bases and J gave up 6 bases; unmatched junction bases: 8. The CDR3 is 15 residues long. Germline CDR1 is SGHVS and CDR2 is FNYEAQ.

CDR3 nucleotides: TGTGCCAGCAGCTTAGGGGGACTAGCGGGAAGGTACACCGGGGAGCTGTTTTTT. Its protein is CASSLGGLAGRYTGELFF. The chain carries TRBV11-2 and TRBJ2-2; 13 bases fit TRBD2. CDR1 SGHAT and CDR2 FQNNGV come from the germline V gene. V was pared by 1 base and J by 3 bases, with 5 bases of the junction left unmatched. The CDR3 loop spans 18 amino acids.

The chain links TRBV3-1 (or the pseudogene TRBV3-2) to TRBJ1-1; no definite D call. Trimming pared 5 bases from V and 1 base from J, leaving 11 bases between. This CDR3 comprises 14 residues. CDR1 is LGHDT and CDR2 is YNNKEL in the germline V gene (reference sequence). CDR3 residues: CASSSRQENTEAFF. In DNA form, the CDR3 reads TGTGCCAGCAGCTCCCGTCAGGAGAACACTGAAGCTTTCTTT.

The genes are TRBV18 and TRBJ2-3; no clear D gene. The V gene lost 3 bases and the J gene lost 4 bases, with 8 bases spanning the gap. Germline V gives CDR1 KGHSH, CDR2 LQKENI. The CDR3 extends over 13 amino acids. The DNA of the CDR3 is TGTGCCAGCTCACCTAGGTCAGCAGATACGCAGTATTTT. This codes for CASSPRSADTQYF.

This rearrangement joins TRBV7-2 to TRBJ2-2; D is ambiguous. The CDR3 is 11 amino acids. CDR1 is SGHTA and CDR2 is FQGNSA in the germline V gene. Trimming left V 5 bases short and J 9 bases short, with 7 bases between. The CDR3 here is CASSQQRELFF. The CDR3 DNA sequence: TGTGCCAGCAGCCAGCAAAGGGAGCTGTTTTTT.

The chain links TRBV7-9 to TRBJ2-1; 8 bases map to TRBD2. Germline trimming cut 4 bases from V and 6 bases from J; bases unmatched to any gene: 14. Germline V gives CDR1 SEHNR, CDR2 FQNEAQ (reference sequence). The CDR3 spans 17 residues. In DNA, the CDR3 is TGTGCCAGCAGCTCCCCCGGGCGGGGGGCGGTCCTCAATGAGCAGTTCTTC. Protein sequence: CASSSPGRGAVLNEQFF.

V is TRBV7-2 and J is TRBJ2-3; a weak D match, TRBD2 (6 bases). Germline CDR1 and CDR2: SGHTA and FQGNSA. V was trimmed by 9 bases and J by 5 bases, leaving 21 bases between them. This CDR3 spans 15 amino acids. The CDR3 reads CASGGSRGRLDTQYF. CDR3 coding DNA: TGTGCCAGTGGGGGGTCGCGGGGCAGGTTAGATACGCAGTATTTT.

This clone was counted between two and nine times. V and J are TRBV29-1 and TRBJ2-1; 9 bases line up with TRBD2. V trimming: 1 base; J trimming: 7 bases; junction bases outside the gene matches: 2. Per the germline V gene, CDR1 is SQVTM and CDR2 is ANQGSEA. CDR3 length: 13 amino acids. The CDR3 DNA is TGCAGCGTTGAAGGCGGGAGGGCGAATGAGCAGTTCTTC. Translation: CSVEGGRANEQFF.

CDR3: CASSPPGGPGNYGYTF. Written as DNA, the CDR3 is TGTGCCAGCTCACCACCTGGAGGGCCCGGAAACTATGGCTACACCTTC. The V and J genes are TRBV18 and TRBJ1-2; D gene ambiguous. The germline CDR1 and CDR2 sequences are KGHSH and LQKENI. The ends were cut back, 0 bases at V and 2 bases at J, with 13 bases in the middle. The CDR3 consists of 16 residues.

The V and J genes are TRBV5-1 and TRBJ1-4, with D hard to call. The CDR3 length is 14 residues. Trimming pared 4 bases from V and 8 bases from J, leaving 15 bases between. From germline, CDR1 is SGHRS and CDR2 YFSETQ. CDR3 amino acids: CASSEKPGREKLFF. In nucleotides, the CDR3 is TGCGCCAGCAGCGAAAAACCTGGGCGGGAAAAACTGTTTTTT.

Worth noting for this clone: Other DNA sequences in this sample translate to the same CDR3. Here the CDR3 DNA reads TGTGCCACCAGTTATACAGGGGGGGAGACCCAGTACTTC. Encoded protein: CATSYTGGETQYF. V usage is TRBV15 and J usage is TRBJ2-5; 8 bases agree with TRBD1. The trim removed 6 bases at V and 5 bases at J, leaving 5 bases unmatched. The germline gives CDR1 LNHNV, CDR2 YYDKDF (reference sequence). The CDR3 loop spans 13 amino acids.

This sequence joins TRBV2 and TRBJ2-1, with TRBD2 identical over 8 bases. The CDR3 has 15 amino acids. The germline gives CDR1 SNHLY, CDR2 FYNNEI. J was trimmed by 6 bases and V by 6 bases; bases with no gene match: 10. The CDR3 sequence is CASSPRGLGANEQFF. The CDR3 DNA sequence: TGTGCCAGCAGCCCCCGGGGACTAGGGGCCAATGAGCAGTTCTTC. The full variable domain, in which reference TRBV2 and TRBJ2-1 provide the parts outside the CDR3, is EPEVTQTPSHQVTQMGQEVILRCVPISNHLYFYWYRQILGQKVEFLVSFYNNEISEKSEIFDDQFSVERPDGSNFTLKIRSTKLEDSAMYFCASSPRGLGANEQFFGPGTRLTVL.

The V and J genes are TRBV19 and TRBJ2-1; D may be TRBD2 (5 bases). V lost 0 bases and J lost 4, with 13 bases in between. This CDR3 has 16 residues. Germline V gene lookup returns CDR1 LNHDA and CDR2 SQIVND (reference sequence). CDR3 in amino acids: CASSIDEATIYNEQFF. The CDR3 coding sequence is TGTGCCAGTAGTATAGATGAAGCGACTATTTACAATGAGCAGTTCTTC.

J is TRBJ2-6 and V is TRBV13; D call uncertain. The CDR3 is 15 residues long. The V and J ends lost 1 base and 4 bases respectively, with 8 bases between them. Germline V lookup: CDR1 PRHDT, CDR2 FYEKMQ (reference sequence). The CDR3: CASSLVSRGANVLTF. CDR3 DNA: TGTGCCAGCAGCTTAGTCTCGCGGGGGGCCAACGTCCTGACTTTC.

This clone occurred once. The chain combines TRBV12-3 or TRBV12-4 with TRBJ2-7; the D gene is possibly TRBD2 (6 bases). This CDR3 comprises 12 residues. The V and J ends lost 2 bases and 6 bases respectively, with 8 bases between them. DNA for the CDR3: TGTGCCAGCAGTTTAATGGGAGGCGAGCAGTACTTC. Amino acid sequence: CASSLMGGEQYF.

CDR3 coding DNA: TGTGCCAGTAGTGTGACTAGCGGGAGGGCCCCCGGGGAGCTGTTTTTT. Protein: CASSVTSGRAPGELFF. The chain combines TRBV19 with TRBJ2-2, with 14 bases identical to TRBD2. J gave up 6 bases and V 5 bases, and 5 bases lay outside the gene matches. Germline-derived CDR1 and CDR2 are LNHDA and SQIVND (reference sequence). The CDR3 extends over 16 amino acids. The full variable domain, rest sourced from reference TRBV19 and TRBJ2-2, is DGGITQSPKYLFRKEGQNVTLSCEQNLNHDAMYWYRQDPGQGLRLIYYSQIVNDFQKGDIAEGYSVSREKKESFPLTVTSAQKNPTAFYLCASSVTSGRAPGELFFGEGSRLTVL.

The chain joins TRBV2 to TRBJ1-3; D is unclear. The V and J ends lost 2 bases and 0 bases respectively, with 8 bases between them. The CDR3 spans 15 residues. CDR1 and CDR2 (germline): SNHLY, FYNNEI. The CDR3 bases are TGTGCCAGCAGTGAAATGGGCTTCTCTGGAAACACCATATATTTT. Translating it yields CASSEMGFSGNTIYF. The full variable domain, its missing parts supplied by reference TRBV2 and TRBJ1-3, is EPEVTQTPSHQVTQMGQEVILRCVPISNHLYFYWYRQILGQKVEFLVSFYNNEISEKSEIFDDQFSVERPDGSNFTLKIRSTKLEDSAMYFCASSEMGFSGNTIYFGEGSWLTVV.

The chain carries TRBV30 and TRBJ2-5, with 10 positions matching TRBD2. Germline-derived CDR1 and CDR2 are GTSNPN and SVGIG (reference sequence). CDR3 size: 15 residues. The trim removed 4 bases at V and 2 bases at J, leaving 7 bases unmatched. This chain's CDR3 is CAWTAGLATQETQYF. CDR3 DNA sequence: TGTGCCTGGACAGCGGGACTAGCGACGCAAGAGACCCAGTACTTC. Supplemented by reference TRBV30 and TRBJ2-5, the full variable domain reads SQTIHQWPATLVQPVGSPLSLECTVEGTSNPNLYWYRQAAGRGLQLLFYSVGIGQISSEVPQNLSASRPQDRQFILSSKKLLLSDSGFYLCAWTAGLATQETQYFGPGTRLLVL.

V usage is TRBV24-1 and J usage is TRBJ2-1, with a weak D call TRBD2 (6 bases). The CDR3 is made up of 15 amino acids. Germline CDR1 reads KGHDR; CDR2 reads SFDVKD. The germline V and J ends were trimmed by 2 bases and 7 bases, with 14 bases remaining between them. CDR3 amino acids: CATSDSPGGRNEQFF. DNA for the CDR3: TGTGCCACCAGTGATTCGCCCGGGGGACGTAATGAGCAGTTCTTC.

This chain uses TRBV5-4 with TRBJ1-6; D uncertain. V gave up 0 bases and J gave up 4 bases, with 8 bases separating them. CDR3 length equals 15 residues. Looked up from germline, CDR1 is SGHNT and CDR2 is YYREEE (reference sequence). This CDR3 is CASSLERGYNSPLHF. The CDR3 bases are TGTGCCAGCAGCTTGGAGCGAGGATATAATTCACCCCTCCACTTT.

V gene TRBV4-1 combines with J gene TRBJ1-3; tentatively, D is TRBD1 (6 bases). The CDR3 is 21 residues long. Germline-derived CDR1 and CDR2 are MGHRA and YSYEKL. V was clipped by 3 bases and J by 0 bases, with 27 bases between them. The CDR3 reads CASSHPTGGAQKLTSGNTIYF. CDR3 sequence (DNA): TGCGCCAGCAGCCATCCCACGGGGGGGGCCCAGAAGCTCACCTCTGGAAACACCATATATTTT.